The following is a TCR beta chain sequence with its context. In germline, CDR1 is SNHLY, CDR2 FYNNEI. The V gene end was trimmed by 5 bases and the J gene end by 3 bases; junction bases not matched to a gene: 2. The CDR3 is 14 residues long. Allocation to cohorts depended on clinical history reported by the participants. Individuals in the exposed group had encountered a COVID-19 case within 2 weeks preceding study entry. The data are from a study of blood T cell repertoires in COVID-19. Study-wide background: Spain, Italy and the United States supplied samples that represented acute and convalescent COVID-19. The cDNA or gDNA used as material had been derived from T cells, B-cell-depleted T cells, or PBMCs.

Method: immunoSEQ multiplex PCR; TCRdb's copy keeps in-frame clones and lacks some. The repertoire includes some 240,000 clones, roughly 81% of them detected once, and approximately 6.6% sits in the top ten. The clonotype was recovered from a woman aged 45-60 years who had been exposed to COVID-19. J is TRBJ2-3 and V is TRBV2, with 10 bases fitting TRBD1. Sequencing input: PBMCs or T cells enriched from blood (not recorded which). CDR3 residues: CASSKGQGTDTQYF. CDR3 DNA: TGTGCCAGCAGTAAGGGACAGGGGACAGATACGCAGTATTTT.